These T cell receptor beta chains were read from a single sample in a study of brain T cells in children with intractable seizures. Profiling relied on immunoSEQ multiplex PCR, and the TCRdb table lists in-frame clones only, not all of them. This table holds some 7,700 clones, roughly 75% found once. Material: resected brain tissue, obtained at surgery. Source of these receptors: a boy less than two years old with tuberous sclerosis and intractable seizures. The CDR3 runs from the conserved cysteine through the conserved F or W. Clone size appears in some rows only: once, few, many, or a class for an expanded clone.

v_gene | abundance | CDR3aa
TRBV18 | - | CASSPTGTGLSKPYEQYF
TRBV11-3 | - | CASSPRSAGGQMNEQFF
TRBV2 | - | CAIRTSGRNEQYF
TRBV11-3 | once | CASSSQVTVYEQYF
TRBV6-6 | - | CASRGIYGYTF
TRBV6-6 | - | CAVQTYYGYTF
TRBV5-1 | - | CASSGGQGFPNYGYTF
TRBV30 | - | CAWSGQLNEKLFF
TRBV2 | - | CASSERQGLLNQPQHF
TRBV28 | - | CASSFSGGSNYGYTF
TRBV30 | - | CAWSVLAGNLGETQYF
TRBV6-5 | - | CASSYSSGNTIYF
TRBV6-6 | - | CAYRGLGEKLFF